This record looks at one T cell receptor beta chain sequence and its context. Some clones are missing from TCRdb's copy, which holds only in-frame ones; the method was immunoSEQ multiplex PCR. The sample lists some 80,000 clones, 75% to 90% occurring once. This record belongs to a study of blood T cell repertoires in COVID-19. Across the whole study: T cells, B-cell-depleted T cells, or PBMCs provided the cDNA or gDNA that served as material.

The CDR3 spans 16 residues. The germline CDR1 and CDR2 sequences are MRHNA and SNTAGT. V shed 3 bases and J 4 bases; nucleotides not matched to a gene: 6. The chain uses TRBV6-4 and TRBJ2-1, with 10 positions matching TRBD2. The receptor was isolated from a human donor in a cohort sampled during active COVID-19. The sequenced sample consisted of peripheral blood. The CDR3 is CASSEWGSGGYNEQFF. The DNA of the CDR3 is TGTGCCAGCAGTGAATGGGGTAGCGGGGGGTACAATGAGCAGTTCTTC.